This T cell receptor beta chain stems from a study of shared clonotypes between healthy human individuals. In regard to this clone: As yet, its antigen is unknown.

The table came from immunoSEQ multiplex PCR; TCRdb's copy has only in-frame clones and leaves some out. The sample yields approximately 2.4 million clones, 95% seen once. Trimming took 5 bases from V and 5 from J, leaving 18 bases between them. The germline CDR1 and CDR2 sequences are SGHTA and FQGTGA. The CDR3 has 15 residues. Overall study results and limits: There were few donors, and this limited the genetic and exposure-history diversity represented.

The V gene is TRBV7-3, the J gene TRBJ2-5; D is possibly TRBD2 (6 bases). The sequenced sample consisted of naive CD4+ T cells sorted from blood. The subset denotes: CD45RA+ positively selected. The TCR sequence derives from a man aged 18 to 29 in good health. The CDR3, as DNA: TGTGCCAGCAGCCTGAAAGGGACTGGGGAGGAGACCCAGTACTTC. Protein: CASSLKGTGEETQYF.